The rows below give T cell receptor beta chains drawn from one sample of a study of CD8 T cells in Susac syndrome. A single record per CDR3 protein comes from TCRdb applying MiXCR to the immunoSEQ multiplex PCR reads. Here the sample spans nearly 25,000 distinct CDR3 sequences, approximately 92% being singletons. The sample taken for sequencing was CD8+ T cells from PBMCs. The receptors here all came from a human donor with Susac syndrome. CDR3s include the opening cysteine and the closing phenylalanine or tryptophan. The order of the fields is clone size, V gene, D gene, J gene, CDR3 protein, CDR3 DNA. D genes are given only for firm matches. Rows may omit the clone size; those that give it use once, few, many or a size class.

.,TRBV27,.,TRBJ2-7,CASSFGTPITYEQYF,TGTGCCAGCAGTTTCGGGACACCAATAACCTACGAGCAGTACTTC
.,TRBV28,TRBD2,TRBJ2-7,CASLSPGLAGQYEQYF,TGTGCCAGCCTGTCCCCTGGACTAGCGGGGCAATACGAGCAGTACTTC
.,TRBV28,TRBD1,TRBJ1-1,CASSADRGLTLGNTEAFF,TGTGCCAGCAGTGCGGACAGGGGGCTGACACTTGGGAACACTGAAGCTTTCTTT
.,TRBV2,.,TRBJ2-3,CASIALVGLADTQYF,TGTGCCAGCATAGCCCTGGTCGGGTTGGCAGATACGCAGTATTTT
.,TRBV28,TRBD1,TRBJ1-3,CASSLPTGAGNTIYF,TGTGCCAGCAGTCTCCCGACAGGGGCTGGAAACACCATATATTTT
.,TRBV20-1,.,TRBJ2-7,CSARDSREQYF,TGCAGTGCTAGAGATAGCCGCGAGCAGTACTTC
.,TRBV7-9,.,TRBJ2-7,CASSLAQGLFYEQYF,TGTGCCAGCAGCTTAGCTCAGGGGCTTTTCTACGAGCAGTACTTC
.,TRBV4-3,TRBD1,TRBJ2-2,CASSQIQGASGELFF,TGCGCCAGCAGCCAAATACAGGGGGCGAGCGGGGAGCTGTTTTTT
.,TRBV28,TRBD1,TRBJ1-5,CASSLGQGRGNQPQHF,TGTGCCAGCAGTTTGGGACAGGGGAGGGGCAATCAGCCCCAGCATTTT
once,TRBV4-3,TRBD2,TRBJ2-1,CASSQQEGLAGGHESSYNEQFF,TGCGCCAGCAGCCAACAAGAGGGACTAGCGGGGGGCCATGAGAGCTCCTACAATGAGCAGTTCTTC
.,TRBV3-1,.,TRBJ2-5,CASSQVGTQETQYF,TGTGCCAGCAGCCAAGTCGGTACACAAGAGACCCAGTACTTC
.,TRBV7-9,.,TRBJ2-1,CASSSSTDRNEQFF,TGTGCCAGCAGCTCTTCGACAGATCGCAATGAGCAGTTCTTC
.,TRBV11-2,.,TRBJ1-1,CASSFLDREAFF,TGTGCCAGCAGCTTTCTCGACAGGGAAGCTTTCTTT
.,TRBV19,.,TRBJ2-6,CASLGLSGANVLTF,TGTGCCAGTCTTGGGCTTTCCGGGGCCAACGTCCTGACTTTC
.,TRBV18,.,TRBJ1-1,CASSPPGENTEAFF,TGTGCCAGCTCACCACCCGGGGAGAACACTGAAGCTTTCTTT
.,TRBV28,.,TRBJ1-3,CASSLYPPSDRTSGNTIYF,TGTGCCAGCAGTTTATATCCCCCCTCCGACAGGACCTCTGGAAACACCATATATTTT
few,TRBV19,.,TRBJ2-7,CASSMDSYEQYF,TGTGCCAGTAGTATGGACAGTTACGAGCAGTACTTC
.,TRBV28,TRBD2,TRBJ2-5,CASSLWLLAGEETQYF,TGTGCCAGCAGTTTATGGCTACTAGCGGGTGAAGAGACCCAGTACTTC
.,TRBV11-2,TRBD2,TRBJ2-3,CASSLARTSGRDTQYF,TGTGCCAGCAGCTTAGCCCGGACTAGCGGGCGAGATACGCAGTATTTT
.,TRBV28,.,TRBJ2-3,CASSPPKGRTDTQYF,TGTGCCAGCAGTCCCCCAAAGGGACGCACAGATACGCAGTATTTT
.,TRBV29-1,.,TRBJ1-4,CSGGRASEKLFF,TGCAGCGGAGGGAGGGCTAGTGAAAAACTGTTTTTT